Sequencing of this T cell receptor beta chain was carried out in a study of CD8 T cells in Susac syndrome. Study overall: Each patient with Susac syndrome, at the time of blood draw, was therapy-naive, on corticosteroids, or on intravenous immunoglobulin alone.

TEMRA cells were FACS-enriched, while CD8+ and CD4+ T cells were negatively isolated. Study outcomes and limitations: There was no clonal expansion in the CD4+ T cell repertoires of Susac syndrome.

Of note for this clonotype: Its antigen remains unidentified.

Random hexamers were used to reverse transcribe roughly 0.45 to 1 ug of RNA. MiXCR, run by TCRdb on the immunoSEQ multiplex PCR reads, gives a single entry per CDR3 protein. This table has more than 150,000 distinct CDR3 sequences, around 95% appearing once. Trimming left V 8 bases short and J 4 bases short, with 12 bases between. The CDR3 runs to 14 residues. Per germline, CDR1 MNHEY and CDR2 SMNVEV (reference sequence). Material for sequencing was CD4+ T cells from PBMCs. This chain connects TRBV27 to TRBJ1-6; D possibly corresponds to TRBD1 (5 bases). This TCR derives from a human donor with Susac syndrome. This chain's CDR3 is CASSSGLYNSPLHF. CDR3 DNA sequence: TGTGCCAGCTCGTCGGGGCTTTATAATTCACCCCTCCACTTT.